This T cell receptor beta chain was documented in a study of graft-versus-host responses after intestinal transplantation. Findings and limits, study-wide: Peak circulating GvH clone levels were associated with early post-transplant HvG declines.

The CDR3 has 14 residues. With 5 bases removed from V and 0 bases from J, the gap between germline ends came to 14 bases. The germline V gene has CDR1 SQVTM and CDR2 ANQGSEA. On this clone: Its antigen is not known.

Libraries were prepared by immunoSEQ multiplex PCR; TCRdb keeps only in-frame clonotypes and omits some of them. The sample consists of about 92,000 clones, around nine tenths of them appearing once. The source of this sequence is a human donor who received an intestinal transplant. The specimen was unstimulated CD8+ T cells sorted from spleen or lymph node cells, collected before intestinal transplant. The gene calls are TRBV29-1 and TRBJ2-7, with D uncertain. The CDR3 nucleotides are TGCAGCGTTTCGGATCCGTGGAGCTCCTACGAGCAGTACTTC. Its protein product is CSVSDPWSSYEQYF.